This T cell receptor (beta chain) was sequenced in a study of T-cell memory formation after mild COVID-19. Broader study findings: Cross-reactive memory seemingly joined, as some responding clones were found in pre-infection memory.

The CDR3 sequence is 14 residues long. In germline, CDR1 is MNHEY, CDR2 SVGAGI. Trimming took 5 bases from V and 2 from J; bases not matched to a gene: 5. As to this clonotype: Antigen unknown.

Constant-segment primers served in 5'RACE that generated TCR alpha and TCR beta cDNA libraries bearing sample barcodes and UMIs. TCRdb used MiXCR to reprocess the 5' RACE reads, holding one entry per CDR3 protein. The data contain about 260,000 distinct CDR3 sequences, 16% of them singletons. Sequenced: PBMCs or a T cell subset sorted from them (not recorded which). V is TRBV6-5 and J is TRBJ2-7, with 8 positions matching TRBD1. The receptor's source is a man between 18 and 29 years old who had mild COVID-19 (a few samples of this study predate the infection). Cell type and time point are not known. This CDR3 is CASSRDRFAYEQYF. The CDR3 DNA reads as TGTGCCAGCAGTAGGGACAGGTTCGCCTACGAGCAGTACTTC.